Presented here are 2 T cell receptor beta chains from one specimen sequenced in a study of blood T cell repertoires in COVID-19 (TCRdb year 2020). The library relied on the immunoSEQ multiplex PCR assay. TCRdb limited this immuneACCESS table to in-frame rearrangements with V and J called. A share of clones is missing; checked studies link under half to unresolved V genes, and the rest is unexplained. The sample table records about 73,000 clones; 89% of these occur just once. The biggest ten clones account for 8.9% of the sample. Sequencing used peripheral blood. Source of these receptors: a man older than 75 with acute or convalescent COVID-19.

Comments on this clone: The junction and the germline gene differ at one end; a read error may be behind it. The chain joins TRBV5-1 to TRBJ2-7, with D possibly being TRBD2 (5 bases). Germline V gene lookup returns CDR1 SGHRS and CDR2 YFSETQ. CDR3 length equals 15 residues. The CDR3 nucleotides are TGCGCCAGCAGCTTGGTCGGACTCGCCTCCCACGAGCAGTACTTC. Translated: CASSLVGLASHEQYF. Full variable domain (outside the CDR3, taken from reference TRBV5-1 and TRBJ2-7): KAGVTQTPRYLIKTRGQQVTLSCSPISGHRSVSWYQQTPGQGLQFLFEYFSETQRNKGNFPGRFSGRQFSNSRSEMNVSTLELGDSALYLCASSLVGLASHEQYFGPGTRLTVT.

The CDR3 nucleotides read TGTGCCAGCAGCTTAAGAAGCCGTGATACGCAGTATTTT. It translates to CASSLRSRDTQYF. The chain employs TRBV7-2 and TRBJ2-3; D is unclear. The CDR3 consists of 13 residues. The germline V gene has CDR1 SGHTA and CDR2 FQGNSA. V was clipped by 2 bases and J by 6 bases, with 9 bases between them.